Following are 13 T cell receptor beta chains from one sample sequenced in a study of blood T cell repertoires in COVID-19. The repertoire was sequenced with immunoSEQ multiplex PCR; TCRdb's copy has only in-frame clones and lacks some. The sample carries about 69,000 clones, approximately 84% recorded once. The sample consisted of peripheral blood. The receptors were sampled from a man aged 50 or older with COVID-19, enrolled during active disease.

This clone was seen a few times. The gene calls are TRBV27 and TRBJ1-3; D is uncertain. Trimming took off 3 bases at V and 8 bases at J, with 11 bases between the two ends. The CDR3 sequence is 13 residues long. The germline CDR1 and CDR2 sequences are MNHEY and SMNVEV (reference sequence). The DNA for the CDR3 is TGTGCCAGCAGTTTTAGGTTCGGGGACACCATATATTTT. Amino acid sequence: CASSFRFGDTIYF.

This chain connects TRBV3-1 (or the pseudogene TRBV3-2) to TRBJ2-2; D may be TRBD1 (5 bases). Germline V gives CDR1 LGHDT, CDR2 YNNKEL (reference sequence). Trimming pared 4 bases from V and 7 bases from J, leaving 13 bases between. There are 14 residues in the CDR3. CDR3 residues: CASSPIAQGGELFF. The DNA for the CDR3 is TGTGCCAGCAGCCCCATCGCCCAGGGCGGGGAGCTGTTTTTT.

This chain connects TRBV5-6 to TRBJ2-2, with TRBD1 matching 8 bases. CDR3 size: 16 residues. Trimming cost V 2 bases and J 5 bases; bases outside gene matches: 8. Germline loops: CDR1 SGHDT, CDR2 YYEEEE. For the CDR3, the DNA is TGTGCCAGCAGCTTCGCGACAGGGGCTGTAACCGGGGAGCTGTTTTTT. The encoded protein is CASSFATGAVTGELFF.

This clone was picked up one time. The rearrangement uses TRBV7-9 and TRBJ1-4, with TRBD1 matching 8 bases. V gave up 4 bases and J gave up 8 bases; unmatched junction bases: 6. Germline V lookup: CDR1 SEHNR, CDR2 FQNEAQ (reference sequence). This CDR3 region has 14 residues. CDR3 loop: CASSSQGASEKLFF. CDR3 nucleotide sequence: TGTGCCAGCAGCTCGCAGGGGGCGTCCGAAAAACTGTTTTTT.

V usage is TRBV6-1 and J usage is TRBJ1-5; D is undetermined. The CDR3 contains 12 residues. CDR1 MNHNS and CDR2 SASEGT come from the germline V gene. The V end lost 2 bases, the J end lost 6 bases, and 5 bases lay between the germline ends. CDR3 nucleotide sequence: TGTGCCAGCAGTGAACCAGTTCAGCCCCAGCATTTT. This codes for CASSEPVQPQHF.

This chain joins TRBV18 and TRBJ1-5; weak D call: TRBD1 (5 bases). Trimming pared 6 bases from V and 1 base from J, leaving 7 bases between. The CDR3 extends over 13 amino acids. The germline V gene encodes CDR1 KGHSH and CDR2 LQKENI. DNA for the CDR3: TGTGCCAGCTCGAGACAGAGCAATCAGCCCCAGCATTTT. It encodes CASSRQSNQPQHF.

The sample holds one count of this clone. V is TRBV6-5 and J is TRBJ2-7; a possible D gene is TRBD1 (6 bases). The CDR3 totals 12 residues. Germline V gene sequence: CDR1 MNHEY, CDR2 SVGAGI. Trimming shortened V by 6 bases and J by 6 bases, and 12 bases separated the two germline ends. In DNA form, the CDR3 reads TGTGCCAGCAGCCTGAGGGGGAGCGAGCAGTACTTC. The encoded protein is CASSLRGSEQYF.

The chain recombines TRBV6-5 with TRBJ1-2, with unresolved D. The CDR3 runs 11 residues. Germline CDR1 is MNHEY and CDR2 is SVGAGI. The V gene lost 5 bases and the J gene lost 7 bases, with 8 bases spanning the gap. The CDR3 loop reads CASSTRSGYTF. DNA for the CDR3: TGTGCCAGCAGTACACGGAGTGGCTACACCTTC.

This clone occurred a few times. V gene TRBV27 combines with J gene TRBJ1-2; 8 nucleotides align to TRBD1. V was clipped by 5 bases and J by 0 bases; unmatched bases: 5. Germline V gene lookup returns CDR1 MNHEY and CDR2 SMNVEV (reference sequence). The CDR3 spans 15 residues. CDR3 sequence reads: CASSPRTGTNYGYTF. The CDR3 DNA reads as TGTGCCAGCAGTCCGCGGACAGGGACTAACTATGGCTACACCTTC.

CDR3 bases: TGTGCCAGCTCATCATTACAGGGGGGGAACACTGAAGCTTTCTTT. Protein sequence: CASSSLQGGNTEAFF. The chain recombines TRBV18 with TRBJ1-1, with 8 bases matching TRBD1. Trimming cost V 5 bases and J 1 base; bases outside gene matches: 6. This CDR3 has 15 residues. Germline CDR1 is KGHSH and CDR2 is LQKENI.

This chain links TRBV3-1 (or the pseudogene TRBV3-2) with TRBJ1-4, with D perhaps TRBD1 (6 bases). CDR3 size: 17 residues. Trimming took off 3 bases at V and 7 bases at J, with 21 bases between the two ends. The V gene's germline CDR1 is LGHDT and CDR2 YNNKEL (reference sequence). Here the CDR3 reads CASSQQQGVIIGEKLFF. CDR3 DNA: TGTGCCAGCAGCCAGCAACAGGGCGTTATTATTGGTGAAAAACTGTTTTTT.

J is TRBJ1-2 and V is TRBV9, with D perhaps TRBD1 (5 bases). The CDR3 is 14 amino acids. V was pared by 2 bases and J by 3 bases, with 11 bases between. Germline V gene data show CDR1 as SGDLS and CDR2 as YYNGEE. The CDR3 region is CASSVDQGHYGYTF. CDR3 bases: TGTGCCAGCAGCGTGGACCAGGGCCACTATGGCTACACCTTC.

The rearrangement links TRBV7-2 to TRBJ2-7; D gene ambiguous. This CDR3 comprises 11 residues. The ends were cut back, 5 bases at V and 6 bases at J, with 8 bases in the middle. Per germline, CDR1 SGHTA and CDR2 FQGNSA. The CDR3 spells CASSLNSEQYF. For the CDR3, the DNA is TGTGCCAGCAGCCTAAATTCCGAGCAGTACTTC.